This T cell receptor (beta chain) was identified during a study of blood T cell repertoires in COVID-19. Study information: Recovered status in Cohort 3 required two negative PCRs, clearance, or symptom resolution. In each case, the material was cDNA or gDNA derived from T cells, B-cell-depleted T cells, or PBMCs.

Clones were sequenced by immunoSEQ multiplex PCR, and TCRdb holds only the in-frame ones, with some missing. The sample gives roughly 210,000 clones, around 87% of which show up once; 7.2% is in the top ten. The V gene lost 8 bases and the J gene lost 1 base, with 24 bases spanning the gap. Germline V gives CDR1 MDHEN, CDR2 SYDVKM. This CDR3 has 17 residues. This receptor was identified in a man younger than 40 in a cohort exposed to, infected with or recovered from COVID-19 (not recorded which). The V call is TRBV28, the J call TRBJ2-7; perhaps TRBD1 as D (7 bases). The specimen was PBMCs or T cells enriched from blood (not recorded which). In nucleotides, the CDR3 is TGTGCCAGCTTCGGCAGGGGGGCGGCAGGGAGGTCCTACGAGCAGTACTTC. It encodes CASFGRGAAGRSYEQYF.